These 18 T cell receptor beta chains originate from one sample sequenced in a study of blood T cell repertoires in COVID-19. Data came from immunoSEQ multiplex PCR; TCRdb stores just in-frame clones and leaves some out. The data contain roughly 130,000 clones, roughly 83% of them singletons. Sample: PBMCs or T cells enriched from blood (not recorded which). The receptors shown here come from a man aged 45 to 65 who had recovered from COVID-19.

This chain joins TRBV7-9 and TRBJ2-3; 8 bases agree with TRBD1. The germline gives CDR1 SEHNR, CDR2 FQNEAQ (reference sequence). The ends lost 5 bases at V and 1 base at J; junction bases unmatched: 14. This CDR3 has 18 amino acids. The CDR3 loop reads CASSPYITGGRGTDTQYF. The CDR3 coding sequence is TGTGCCAGCAGCCCATATATAACAGGGGGGAGAGGCACAGATACGCAGTATTTT.

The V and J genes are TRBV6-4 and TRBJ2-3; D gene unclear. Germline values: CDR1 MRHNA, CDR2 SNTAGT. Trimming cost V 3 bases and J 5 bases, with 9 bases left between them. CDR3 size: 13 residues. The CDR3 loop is CASSEELQDTQYF. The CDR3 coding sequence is TGTGCCAGCAGTGAAGAGTTGCAAGATACGCAGTATTTT.

The CDR3 DNA is TGTGCCAGCAGCCAAGTGCAGGGGGCGATGCATCAACTGTTTTTT. This translates into CASSQVQGAMHQLFF. The chain employs TRBV14 and TRBJ1-4; 8 bases are shared with TRBD1. Trimming removed 1 base from V and 12 bases from J; junction bases left unmatched: 10. This CDR3 is 15 amino acids long. CDR1 is SGHDN, CDR2 FVKESK, per germline.

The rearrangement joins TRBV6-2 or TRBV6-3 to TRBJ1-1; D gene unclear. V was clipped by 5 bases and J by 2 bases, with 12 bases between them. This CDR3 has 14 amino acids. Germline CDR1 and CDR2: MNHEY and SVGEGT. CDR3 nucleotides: TGTGCCAGCAGTATGAACAGACCTAACACTGAAGCTTTCTTT. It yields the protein CASSMNRPNTEAFF.

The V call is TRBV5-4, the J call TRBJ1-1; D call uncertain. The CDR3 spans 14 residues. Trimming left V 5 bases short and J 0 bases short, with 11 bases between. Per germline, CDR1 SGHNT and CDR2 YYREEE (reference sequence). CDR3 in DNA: TGTGCCAGCAGGGCAGGTGGGTTGAACACTGAAGCTTTCTTT. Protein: CASRAGGLNTEAFF.

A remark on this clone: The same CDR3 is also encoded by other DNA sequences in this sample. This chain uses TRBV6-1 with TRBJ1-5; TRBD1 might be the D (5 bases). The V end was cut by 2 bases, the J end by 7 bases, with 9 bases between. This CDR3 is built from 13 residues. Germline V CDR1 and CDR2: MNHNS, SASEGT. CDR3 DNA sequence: TGTGCCAGCAGTGAACAGGGAAGCCAGCCCCAGCATTTT. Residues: CASSEQGSQPQHF.

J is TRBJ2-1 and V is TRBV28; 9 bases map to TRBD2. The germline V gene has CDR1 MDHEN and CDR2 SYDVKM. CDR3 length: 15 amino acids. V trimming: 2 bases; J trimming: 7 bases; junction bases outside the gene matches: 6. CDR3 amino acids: CASSLGLAGRNEQFF. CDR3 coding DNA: TGTGCCAGCAGTTTAGGGCTAGCGGGGAGGAATGAGCAGTTCTTC.

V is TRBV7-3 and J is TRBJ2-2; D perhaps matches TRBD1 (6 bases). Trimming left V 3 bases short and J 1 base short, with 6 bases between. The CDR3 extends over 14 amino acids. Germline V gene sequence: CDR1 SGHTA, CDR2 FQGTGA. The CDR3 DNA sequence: TGTGCCAGCAGCTTGGGACAGAACACCGGGGAGCTGTTTTTT. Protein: CASSLGQNTGELFF.

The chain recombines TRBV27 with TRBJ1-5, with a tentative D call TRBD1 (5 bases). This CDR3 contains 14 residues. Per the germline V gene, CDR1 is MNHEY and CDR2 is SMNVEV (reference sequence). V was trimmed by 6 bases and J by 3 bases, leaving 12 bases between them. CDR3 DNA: TGTGCCAGCAGCTTCTCAGGGTACAATCAGCCCCAGCATTTT. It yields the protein CASSFSGYNQPQHF.

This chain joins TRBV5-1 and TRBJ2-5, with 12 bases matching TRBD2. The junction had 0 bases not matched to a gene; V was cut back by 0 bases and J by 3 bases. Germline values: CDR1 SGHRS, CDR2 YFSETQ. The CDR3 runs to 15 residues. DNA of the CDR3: TGCGCCAGCAGCTTGGGACTAGCGGGGGAAGAGACCCAGTACTTC. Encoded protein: CASSLGLAGEETQYF.

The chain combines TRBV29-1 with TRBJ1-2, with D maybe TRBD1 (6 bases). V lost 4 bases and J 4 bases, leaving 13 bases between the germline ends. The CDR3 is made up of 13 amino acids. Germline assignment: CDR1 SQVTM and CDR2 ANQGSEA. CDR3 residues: CSVAGRGGYGYTF. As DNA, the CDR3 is TGCAGCGTTGCAGGCAGAGGGGGCTATGGCTACACCTTC. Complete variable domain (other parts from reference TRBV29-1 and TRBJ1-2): SAVISQKPSRDICQRGTSLTIQCQVDSQVTMMFWYRQQPGQSLTLIATANQGSEATYESGFVIDKFPISRPNLTFSTLTVSNMSPEDSSIYLCSVAGRGGYGYTFGSGTRLTVV.

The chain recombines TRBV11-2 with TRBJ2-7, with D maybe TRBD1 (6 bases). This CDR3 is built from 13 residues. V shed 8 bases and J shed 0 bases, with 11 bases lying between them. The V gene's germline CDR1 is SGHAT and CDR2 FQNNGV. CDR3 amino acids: CASRDISSYEQYF. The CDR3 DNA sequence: TGTGCCAGCCGGGACATAAGCTCCTACGAGCAGTACTTC.

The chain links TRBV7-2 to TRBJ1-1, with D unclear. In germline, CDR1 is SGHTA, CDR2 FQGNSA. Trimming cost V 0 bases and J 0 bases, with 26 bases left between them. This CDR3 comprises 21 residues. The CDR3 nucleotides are TGTGCCAGCAGCTTAGCGCTGTTCGGTCGTTTTTCGGGTCGGTTGAACACTGAAGCTTTCTTT. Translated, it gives CASSLALFGRFSGRLNTEAFF. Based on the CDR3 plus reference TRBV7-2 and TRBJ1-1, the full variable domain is GAGVSQSPSNKVTEKGKDVELRCDPISGHTALYWYRQSLGQGLEFLIYFQGNSAPDKSGLPSDRFSAERTGGSVSTLTIQRTQQEDSAVYLCASSLALFGRFSGRLNTEAFFGQGTRLTVV.

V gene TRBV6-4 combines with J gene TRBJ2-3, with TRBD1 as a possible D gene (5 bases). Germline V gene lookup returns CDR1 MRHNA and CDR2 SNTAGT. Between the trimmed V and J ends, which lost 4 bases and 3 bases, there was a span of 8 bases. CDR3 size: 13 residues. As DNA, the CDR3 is TGTGCCAGCAGTGTGGGGCCGACAGATACGCAGTATTTT. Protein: CASSVGPTDTQYF.

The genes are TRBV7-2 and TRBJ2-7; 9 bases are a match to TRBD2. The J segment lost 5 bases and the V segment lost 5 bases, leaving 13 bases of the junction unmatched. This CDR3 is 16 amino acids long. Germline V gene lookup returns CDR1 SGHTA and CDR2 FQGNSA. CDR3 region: CASSLKGAGGIDEQYF. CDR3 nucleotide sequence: TGTGCCAGCAGCCTGAAGGGAGCGGGGGGCATTGACGAGCAGTACTTC.

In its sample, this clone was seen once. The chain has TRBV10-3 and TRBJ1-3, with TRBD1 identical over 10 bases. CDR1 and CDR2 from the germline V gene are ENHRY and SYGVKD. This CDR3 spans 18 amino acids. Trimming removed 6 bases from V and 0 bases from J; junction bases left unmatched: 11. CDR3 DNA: TGTGCCATCAGACCGGGACAGGGGATCGGGAGCTCTGGAAACACCATATATTTT. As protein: CAIRPGQGIGSSGNTIYF.

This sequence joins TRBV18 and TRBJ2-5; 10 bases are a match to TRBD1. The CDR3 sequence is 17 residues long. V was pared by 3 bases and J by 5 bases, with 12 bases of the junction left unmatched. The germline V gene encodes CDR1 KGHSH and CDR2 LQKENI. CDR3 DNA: TGTGCCAGCTCACCCCGCACCGGTGGGACAGGGGCTGAGACCCAGTACTTC. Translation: CASSPRTGGTGAETQYF.

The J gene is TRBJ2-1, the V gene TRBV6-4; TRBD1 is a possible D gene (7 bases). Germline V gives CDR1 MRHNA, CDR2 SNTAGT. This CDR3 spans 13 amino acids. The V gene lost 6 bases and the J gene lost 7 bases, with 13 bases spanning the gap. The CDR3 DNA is TGTGCCAGCAGCCCCCAGGGGGGAAATGAGCAGTTCTTC. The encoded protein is CASSPQGGNEQFF.